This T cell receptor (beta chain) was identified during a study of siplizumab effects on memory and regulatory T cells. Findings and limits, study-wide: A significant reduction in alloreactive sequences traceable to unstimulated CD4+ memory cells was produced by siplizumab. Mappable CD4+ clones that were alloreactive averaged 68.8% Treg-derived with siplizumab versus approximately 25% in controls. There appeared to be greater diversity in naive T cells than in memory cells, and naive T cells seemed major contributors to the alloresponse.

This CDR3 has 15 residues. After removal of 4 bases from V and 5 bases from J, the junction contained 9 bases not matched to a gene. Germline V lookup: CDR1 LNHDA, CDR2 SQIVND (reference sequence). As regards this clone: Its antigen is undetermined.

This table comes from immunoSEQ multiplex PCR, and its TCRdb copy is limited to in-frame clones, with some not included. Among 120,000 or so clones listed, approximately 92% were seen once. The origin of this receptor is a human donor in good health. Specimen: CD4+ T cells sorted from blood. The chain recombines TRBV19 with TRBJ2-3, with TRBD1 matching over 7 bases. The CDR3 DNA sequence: TGTGCCAGTAGTACCTACCACGGACAGGTAGATACGCAGTATTTT. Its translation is CASSTYHGQVDTQYF.